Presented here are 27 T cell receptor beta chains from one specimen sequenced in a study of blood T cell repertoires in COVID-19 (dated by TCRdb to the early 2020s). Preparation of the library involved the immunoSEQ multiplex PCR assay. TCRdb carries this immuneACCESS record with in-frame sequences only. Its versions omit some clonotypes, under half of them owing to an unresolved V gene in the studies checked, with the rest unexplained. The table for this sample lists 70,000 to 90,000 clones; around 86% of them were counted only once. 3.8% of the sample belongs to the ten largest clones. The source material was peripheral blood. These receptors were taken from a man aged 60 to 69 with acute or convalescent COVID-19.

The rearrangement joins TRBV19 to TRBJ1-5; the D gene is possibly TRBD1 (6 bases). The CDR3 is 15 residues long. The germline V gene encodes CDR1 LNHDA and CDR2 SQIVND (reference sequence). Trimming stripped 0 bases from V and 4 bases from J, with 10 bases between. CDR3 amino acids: CASSIDHRANQPQHF. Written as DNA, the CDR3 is TGTGCCAGTAGTATAGATCACAGGGCGAATCAGCCCCAGCATTTT.

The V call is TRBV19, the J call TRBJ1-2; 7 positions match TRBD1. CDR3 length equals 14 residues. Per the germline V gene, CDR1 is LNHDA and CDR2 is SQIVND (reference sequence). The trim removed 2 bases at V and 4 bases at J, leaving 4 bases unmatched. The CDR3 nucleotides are TGTGCCAGTAGTATAAGTAACAGGGGCTATGGCTACACCTTC. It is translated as CASSISNRGYGYTF.

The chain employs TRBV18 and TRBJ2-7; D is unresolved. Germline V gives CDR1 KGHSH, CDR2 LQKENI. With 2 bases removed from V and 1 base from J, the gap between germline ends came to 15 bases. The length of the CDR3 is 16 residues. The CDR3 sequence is CASSPKAADHSYEQYF. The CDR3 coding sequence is TGTGCCAGCTCACCAAAGGCGGCAGACCATTCCTACGAGCAGTACTTC. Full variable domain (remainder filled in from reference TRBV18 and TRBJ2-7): NAGVMQNPRHLVRRRGQEARLRCSPMKGHSHVYWYRQLPEEGLKFMVYLQKENIIDESGMPKERFSAEFPKEGPSILRIQQVVRGDSAAYFCASSPKAADHSYEQYFGPGTRLTVT.

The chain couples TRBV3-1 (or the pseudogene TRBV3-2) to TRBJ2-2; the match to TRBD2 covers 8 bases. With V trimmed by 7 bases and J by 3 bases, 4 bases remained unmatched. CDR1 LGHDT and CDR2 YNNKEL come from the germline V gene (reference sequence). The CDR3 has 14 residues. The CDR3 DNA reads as TGTGCCAGCACCGCGGGGGGATACACCGGGGAGCTGTTTTTT. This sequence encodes CASTAGGYTGELFF.

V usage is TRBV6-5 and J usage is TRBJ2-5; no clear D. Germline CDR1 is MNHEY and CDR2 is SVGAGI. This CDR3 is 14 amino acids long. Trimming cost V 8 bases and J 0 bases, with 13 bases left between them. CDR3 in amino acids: CASSQNEYQETQYF. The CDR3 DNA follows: TGTGCCAGCTCCCAAAACGAGTACCAAGAGACCCAGTACTTC.

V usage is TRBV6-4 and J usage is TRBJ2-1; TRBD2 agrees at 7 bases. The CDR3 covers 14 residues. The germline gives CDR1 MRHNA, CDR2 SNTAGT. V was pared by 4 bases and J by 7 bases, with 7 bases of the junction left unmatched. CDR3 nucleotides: TGTGCCAGCAGTGTTGCGGGAGAAGCGAATGAGCAGTTCTTC. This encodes CASSVAGEANEQFF.

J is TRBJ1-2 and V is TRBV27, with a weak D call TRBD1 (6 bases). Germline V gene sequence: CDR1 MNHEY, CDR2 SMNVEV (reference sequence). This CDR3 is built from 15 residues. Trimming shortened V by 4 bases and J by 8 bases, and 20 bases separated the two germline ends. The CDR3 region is CASSSDRRGLEGYTF. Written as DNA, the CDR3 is TGTGCCAGCAGTTCAGACAGGAGAGGGCTAGAAGGCTACACCTTC.

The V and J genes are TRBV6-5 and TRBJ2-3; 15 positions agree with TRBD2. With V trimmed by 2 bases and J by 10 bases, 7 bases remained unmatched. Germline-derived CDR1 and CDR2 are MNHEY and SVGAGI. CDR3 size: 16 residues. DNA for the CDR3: TGTGCCAGCAGTTACCGGGGACTAGCGGGAGGACAGCCGCAGTATTTT. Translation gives CASSYRGLAGGQPQYF.

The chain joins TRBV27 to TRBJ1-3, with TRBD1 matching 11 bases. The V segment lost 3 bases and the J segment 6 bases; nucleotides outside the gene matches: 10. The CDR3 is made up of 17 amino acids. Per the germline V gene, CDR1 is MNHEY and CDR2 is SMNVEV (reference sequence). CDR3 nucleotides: TGTGCCAGCAGTTTTCTACCCTTGGACAGGGGGCTAAACACCATATATTTT. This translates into CASSFLPLDRGLNTIYF.

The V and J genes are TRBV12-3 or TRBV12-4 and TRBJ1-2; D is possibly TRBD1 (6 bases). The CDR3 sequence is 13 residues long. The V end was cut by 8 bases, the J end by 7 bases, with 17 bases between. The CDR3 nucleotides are TGTGCCAGCGCCCAATACAGGGAACGTGGCTACACCTTC. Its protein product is CASAQYRERGYTF.

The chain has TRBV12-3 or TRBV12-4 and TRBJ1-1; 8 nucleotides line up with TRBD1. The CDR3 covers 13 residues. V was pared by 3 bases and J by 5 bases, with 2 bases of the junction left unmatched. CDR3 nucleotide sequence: TGTGCCAGCAGTTTCAACAGGGGGACTGAAGCTTTCTTT. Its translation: CASSFNRGTEAFF.

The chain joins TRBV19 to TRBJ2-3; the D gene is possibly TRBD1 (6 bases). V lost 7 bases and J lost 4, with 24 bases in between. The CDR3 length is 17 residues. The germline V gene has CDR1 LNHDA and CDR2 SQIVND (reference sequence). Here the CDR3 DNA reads TGTGCCAGTAATCCCGTTGGCACCCCCAGGGGCGCAGATACGCAGTATTTT. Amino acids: CASNPVGTPRGADTQYF.

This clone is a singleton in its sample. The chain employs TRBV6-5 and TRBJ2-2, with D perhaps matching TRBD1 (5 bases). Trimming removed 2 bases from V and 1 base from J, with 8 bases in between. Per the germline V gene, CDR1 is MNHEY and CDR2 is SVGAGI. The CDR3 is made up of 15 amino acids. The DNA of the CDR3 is TGTGCCAGCAGTTACACAGGCCTGAACACCGGGGAGCTGTTTTTT. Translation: CASSYTGLNTGELFF.

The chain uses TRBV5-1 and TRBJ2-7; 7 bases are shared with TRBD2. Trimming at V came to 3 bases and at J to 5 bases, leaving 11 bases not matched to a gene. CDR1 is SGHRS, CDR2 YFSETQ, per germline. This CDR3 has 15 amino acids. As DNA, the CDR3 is TGCGCCAGCAGCTCTGGGGGGGAGCCCGTCCACGAGCAGTACTTC. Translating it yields CASSSGGEPVHEQYF.

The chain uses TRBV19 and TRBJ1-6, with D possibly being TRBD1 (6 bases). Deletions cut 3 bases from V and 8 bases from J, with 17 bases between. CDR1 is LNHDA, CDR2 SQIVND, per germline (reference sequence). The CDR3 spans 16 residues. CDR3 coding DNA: TGTGCCAGTAGTATTGCCTCCAGGGGATTTGATTCACCCCTCCACTTT. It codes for CASSIASRGFDSPLHF. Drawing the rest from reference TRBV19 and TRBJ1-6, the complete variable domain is DGGITQSPKYLFRKEGQNVTLSCEQNLNHDAMYWYRQDPGQGLRLIYYSQIVNDFQKGDIAEGYSVSREKKESFPLTVTSAQKNPTAFYLCASSIASRGFDSPLHFGNGTRLTVT.

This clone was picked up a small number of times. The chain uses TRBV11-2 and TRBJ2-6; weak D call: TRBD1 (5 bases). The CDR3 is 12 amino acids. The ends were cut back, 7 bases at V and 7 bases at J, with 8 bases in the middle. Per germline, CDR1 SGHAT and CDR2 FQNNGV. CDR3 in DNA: TGTGCCAGCAAGCAGGGAGCCAACGTCCTGACTTTC. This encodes CASKQGANVLTF.

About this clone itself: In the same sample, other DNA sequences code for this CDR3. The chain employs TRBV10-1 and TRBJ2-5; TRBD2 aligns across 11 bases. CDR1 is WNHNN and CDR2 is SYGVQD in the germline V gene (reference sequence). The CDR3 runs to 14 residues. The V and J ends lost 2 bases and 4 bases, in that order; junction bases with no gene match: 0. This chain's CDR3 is CASSETSGRETQYF. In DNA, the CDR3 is TGCGCCAGCAGTGAGACTAGCGGGAGAGAGACCCAGTACTTC.

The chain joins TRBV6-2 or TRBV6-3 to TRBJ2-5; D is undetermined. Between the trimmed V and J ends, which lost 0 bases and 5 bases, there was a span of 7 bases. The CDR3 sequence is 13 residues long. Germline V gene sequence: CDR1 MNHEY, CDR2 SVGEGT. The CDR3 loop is CASSYSNSETQYF. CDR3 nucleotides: TGTGCCAGCAGTTACTCGAACTCGGAGACCCAGTACTTC.

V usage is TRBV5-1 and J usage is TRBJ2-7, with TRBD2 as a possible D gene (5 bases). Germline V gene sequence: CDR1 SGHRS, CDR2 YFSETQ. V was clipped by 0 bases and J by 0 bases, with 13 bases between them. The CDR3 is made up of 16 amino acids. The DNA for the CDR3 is TGCGCCAGCAGCTTGGGTCACGAGGGCGTCTCCTACGAGCAGTACTTC. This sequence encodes CASSLGHEGVSYEQYF. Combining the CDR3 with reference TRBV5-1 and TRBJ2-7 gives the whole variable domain KAGVTQTPRYLIKTRGQQVTLSCSPISGHRSVSWYQQTPGQGLQFLFEYFSETQRNKGNFPGRFSGRQFSNSRSEMNVSTLELGDSALYLCASSLGHEGVSYEQYFGPGTRLTVT.

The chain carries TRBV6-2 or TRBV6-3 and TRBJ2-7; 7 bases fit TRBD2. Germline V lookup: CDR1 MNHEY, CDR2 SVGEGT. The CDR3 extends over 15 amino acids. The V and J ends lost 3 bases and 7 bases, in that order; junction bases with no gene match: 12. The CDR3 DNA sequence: TGTGCCAGCAGTTATAAGACCAGCGGGGCTTTTGAGCAGTACTTC. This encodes CASSYKTSGAFEQYF.

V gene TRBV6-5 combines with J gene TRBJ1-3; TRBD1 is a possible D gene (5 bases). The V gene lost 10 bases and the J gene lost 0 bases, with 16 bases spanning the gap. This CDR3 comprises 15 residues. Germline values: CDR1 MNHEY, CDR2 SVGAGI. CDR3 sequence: CATKKGLSSGNTIYF. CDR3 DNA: TGTGCCACCAAAAAGGGGTTAAGCTCTGGAAACACCATATATTTT.

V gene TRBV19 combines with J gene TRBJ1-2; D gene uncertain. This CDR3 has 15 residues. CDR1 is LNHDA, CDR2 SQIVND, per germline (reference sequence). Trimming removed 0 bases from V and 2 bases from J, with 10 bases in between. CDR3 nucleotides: TGTGCCAGTAGTATAGATGAACAGTCGAACTATGGCTACACCTTC. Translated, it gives CASSIDEQSNYGYTF.

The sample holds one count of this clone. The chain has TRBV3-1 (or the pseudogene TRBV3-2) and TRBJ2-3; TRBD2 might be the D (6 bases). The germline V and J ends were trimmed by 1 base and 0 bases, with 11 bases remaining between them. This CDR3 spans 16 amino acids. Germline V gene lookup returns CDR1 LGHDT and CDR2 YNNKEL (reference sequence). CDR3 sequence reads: CASSQGSGPSTDTQYF. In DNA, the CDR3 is TGTGCCAGCAGCCAAGGAAGCGGGCCTAGCACAGATACGCAGTATTTT.

DNA for the CDR3: TGCGCCAGCAGCCAAGGAGGGGGCCCAACCTCTGGAAACACCATATATTTT. Translated, it gives CASSQGGGPTSGNTIYF. This chain joins TRBV4-3 and TRBJ1-3, with 7 bases that match TRBD1. Losses at the gene ends were 1 base for V and 0 bases for J; bases not matched to a gene: 6. The CDR3 totals 17 residues. CDR1 LGHNA and CDR2 YSLEER come from the germline V gene.

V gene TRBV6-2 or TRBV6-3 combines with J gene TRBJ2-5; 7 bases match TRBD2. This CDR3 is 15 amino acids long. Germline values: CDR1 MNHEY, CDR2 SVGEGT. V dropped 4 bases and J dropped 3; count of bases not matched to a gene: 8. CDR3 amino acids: CASSWPGRGEETQYF. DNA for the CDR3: TGTGCCAGCAGTTGGCCAGGGAGGGGTGAAGAGACCCAGTACTTC.

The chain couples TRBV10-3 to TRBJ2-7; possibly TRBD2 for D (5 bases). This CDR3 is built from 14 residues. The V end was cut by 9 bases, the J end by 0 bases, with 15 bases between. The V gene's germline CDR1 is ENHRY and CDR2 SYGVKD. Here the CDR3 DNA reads TGTGCCATTGCGGAGGCAGGAAGCTCCTACGAGCAGTACTTC. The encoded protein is CAIAEAGSSYEQYF.

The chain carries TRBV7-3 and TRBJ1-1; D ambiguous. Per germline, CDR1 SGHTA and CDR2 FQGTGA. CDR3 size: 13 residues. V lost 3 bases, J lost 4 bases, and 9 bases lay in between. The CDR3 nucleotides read TGTGCCAGCAGCTTGCCGGGGTCCACTGAAGCTTTCTTT. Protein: CASSLPGSTEAFF.